This T cell receptor beta chain comes out of a study of cytomegalovirus exposure and HLA in healthy donors. Everyone who donated was a healthy bone marrow donor. The PCR made use of 60 Vbeta and 13 Jbeta primers. How the authors handled the data: Approximately 11 million shared chains were among some 75 million unique TCR beta chains counted in a later analysis. Sequenced by immunoSEQ multiplex PCR; TCRdb stores in-frame clones only, minus some. Clone size and the V and J calls come from that table; the DNA yielded D and trimming. The profile shows tens of thousands of clones, more than 65% of them singletons. As regards this clone: Its antigen is not known.

Study-level points and caveats: Per a later analysis, HLA-associated TCR beta chains showed more clonal expansion than other, equally common TCR beta chains. In vitro testing confirmed a few CMV-associated chains as specific for CMV antigens.

CDR3 length equals 16 residues. Germline V CDR1 and CDR2: SGHAT, FQNNGV. Trimming pared 2 bases from V and 1 base from J, leaving 12 bases between. Material for sequencing was PBMCs. This chain joins TRBV11-2 and TRBJ1-5; no firm D call. The TCR sequence derives from a male donor in good health and CMV-seropositive. The CDR3 DNA reads as TGTGCCAGCAGCTTATCGGCAGGACTAAGCAATCAGCCCCAGCATTTT. This translates into CASSLSAGLSNQPQHF.